Following are 18 T cell receptor beta chains from one sample sequenced in a study of T cells after somatic rescue of genetic block. TCRdb's copy holds only in-frame clones and misses some; the assay was immunoSEQ multiplex PCR. The table shows about 120,000 clones, with under 95% occurring only once. The sequencing input was peripheral blood mononuclear cells (PBMCs). The receptor source for this set is a woman younger than 30.

Comment on this clone: One end of the junction does not line up with germline, which may come from a read error. The rearrangement joins TRBV6-1 to TRBJ1-3; D gene uncertain. The germline V gene has CDR1 MNHNS and CDR2 SASEGT. This CDR3 comprises 16 residues. For the CDR3, the DNA is TGTGCCAGCAGTGCCGAAGGACTGATCTCTGGGAACACCATATATTTT. This gives the protein CASSAEGLISGNTIYF.

The V and J genes are TRBV30 and TRBJ2-5; the match to TRBD2 covers 7 bases. This CDR3 region has 15 residues. The V and J ends lost 0 bases and 5 bases, in that order; junction bases with no gene match: 9. The germline V gene encodes CDR1 GTSNPN and CDR2 SVGIG (reference sequence). The CDR3 DNA reads TGTGCCTGGAGTGTAAATGGCGGGGGTGGGGAGACCCAGTACTTC. It yields the protein CAWSVNGGGGETQYF.

The chain joins TRBV5-3 to TRBJ1-2; D not resolved. TRBV5-3 is given ORF status, its function remaining uncertain. With 5 bases removed from V and 9 bases from J, the gap between germline ends came to 8 bases. CDR3 length: 10 residues. The CDR3 loop is CARRDRRYTF. The CDR3 region has the DNA TGTGCCAGAAGGGACCGACGCTACACCTTC.

The chain carries TRBV28 and TRBJ1-1; tentative D call: TRBD1 (5 bases). The CDR3 contains 13 residues. V lost 6 bases and J lost 5, with 13 bases in between. Germline lookup yields CDR1 MDHEN and CDR2 SYDVKM. The CDR3 region has the DNA TGTGCCAGCAGCCTTAACCAGGGTACTGAAGCTTTCTTT. This gives the protein CASSLNQGTEAFF.

This clone occurred a few times. The chain has TRBV7-3 and TRBJ2-3, with D unclear. This CDR3 contains 13 residues. V lost 3 bases, J lost 3 bases, and 7 bases lay in between. CDR1 and CDR2 from the germline V gene are SGHTA and FQGTGA. The CDR3 bases are TGTGCCAGCAGCTTCGGACCAACAGATACGCAGTATTTT. As protein: CASSFGPTDTQYF.

CDR3 sequence (DNA): TGCGCCAGCAGCTCTGACAGGGGGCACACTGAAGCTTTCTTT. This encodes CASSSDRGHTEAFF. The chain uses TRBV5-1 and TRBJ1-1, with 10 bases that match TRBD1. The trim removed 3 bases at V and 3 bases at J, leaving 2 bases unmatched. The CDR3 runs to 14 residues. The V gene's germline CDR1 is SGHRS and CDR2 YFSETQ. Supplemented by reference TRBV5-1 and TRBJ1-1, the full variable domain reads KAGVTQTPRYLIKTRGQQVTLSCSPISGHRSVSWYQQTPGQGLQFLFEYFSETQRNKGNFPGRFSGRQFSNSRSEMNVSTLELGDSALYLCASSSDRGHTEAFFGQGTRLTVV.

The chain is built from TRBV28 and TRBJ1-1; TRBD1 agrees at 11 bases. This CDR3 has 16 amino acids. CDR1 and CDR2 (germline): MDHEN, SYDVKM. J was trimmed by 4 bases and V by 6 bases; bases with no gene match: 10. CDR3 sequence (DNA): TGTGCCAGCAGCCTAAAATGGGACAGGGGGGGCACTGAAGCTTTCTTT. Protein sequence: CASSLKWDRGGTEAFF.

The rearrangement links TRBV9 to TRBJ1-2, with D possibly matching TRBD1 (6 bases). The length of the CDR3 is 12 residues. CDR1 is SGDLS, CDR2 YYNGEE, per germline. With 4 bases removed from V and 8 bases from J, the gap between germline ends came to 12 bases. CDR3 DNA: TGTGCCAGCAGCCCGGGGGCGCGGGGCTACACCTTC. Translating it yields CASSPGARGYTF.

CDR3 sequence: CASSEILVGYEQYF. CDR3 bases: TGTGCCAGCAGTGAAATCTTGGTAGGTTACGAGCAGTACTTC. V and J are TRBV2 and TRBJ2-7; the D is unclear. Trimming removed 2 bases from V and 4 bases from J, with 12 bases in between. The length of the CDR3 is 14 residues. Germline values: CDR1 SNHLY, CDR2 FYNNEI. Full variable domain (missing parts from reference TRBV2 and TRBJ2-7): EPEVTQTPSHQVTQMGQEVILRCVPISNHLYFYWYRQILGQKVEFLVSFYNNEISEKSEIFDDQFSVERPDGSNFTLKIRSTKLEDSAMYFCASSEILVGYEQYFGPGTRLTVT.

V usage is TRBV4-1 and J usage is TRBJ1-5; no definite D call. The germline gives CDR1 MGHRA, CDR2 YSYEKL. The CDR3 has 13 residues. V dropped 4 bases and J dropped 7 bases, with 11 bases sitting between them. In DNA form, the CDR3 reads TGCGCCAGCAGCCCACCTCTGGGGCAGCCCCAGCATTTT. Translation: CASSPPLGQPQHF.

V usage is TRBV30 and J usage is TRBJ1-2, with 9 bases fitting TRBD1. The ends lost 2 bases at V and 8 bases at J; junction bases unmatched: 3. Germline V CDR1 and CDR2: GTSNPN, SVGIG (reference sequence). The CDR3 covers 12 residues. CDR3 DNA sequence: TGTGCCTGGAGTCTCGACAGGGGGGGCTACACCTTC. As protein: CAWSLDRGGYTF. Full variable domain (rest looked up from reference TRBV30 and TRBJ1-2): SQTIHQWPATLVQPVGSPLSLECTVEGTSNPNLYWYRQAAGRGLQLLFYSVGIGQISSEVPQNLSASRPQDRQFILSSKKLLLSDSGFYLCAWSLDRGGYTFGSGTRLTVV.

J is TRBJ2-7 and V is TRBV11-2; 7 nucleotides align to TRBD1. Germline V gene sequence: CDR1 SGHAT, CDR2 FQNNGV. V lost 2 bases, J lost 7 bases, and 17 bases stayed unmatched. This CDR3 is built from 17 residues. CDR3 sequence (DNA): TGTGCCAGCAGCTTATGGGCGGAGACAGGGTCCGCGGTTGAGCAGTACTTC. Translation gives CASSLWAETGSAVEQYF. The full variable domain, its missing parts supplied by reference TRBV11-2 and TRBJ2-7, is EAGVAQSPRYKIIEKRQSVAFWCNPISGHATLYWYQQILGQGPKLLIQFQNNGVVDDSQLPKDRFSAERLKGVDSTLKIQPAKLEDSAVYLCASSLWAETGSAVEQYFGPGTRLTVT.

The rearrangement joins TRBV7-9 to TRBJ2-7; TRBD1 might be the D (5 bases). V was shortened by 5 bases and J by 2 bases, with 10 bases between the two germline ends. The germline gives CDR1 SEHNR, CDR2 FQNEAQ (reference sequence). This CDR3 has 13 amino acids. The chain's CDR3 is CASSGAKAYEQYF. DNA for the CDR3: TGTGCCAGCAGCGGGGCGAAGGCCTACGAGCAGTACTTC.

CDR3 in DNA: TGTGCCAGCAGCAAAAGGACAGGGGGCCTCAACTATGGCTACACCTTC. Amino acid sequence: CASSKRTGGLNYGYTF. V is TRBV5-4 and J is TRBJ1-2, with 11 bases fitting TRBD1. The ends lost 4 bases at V and 2 bases at J; junction bases unmatched: 7. Germline V gene lookup returns CDR1 SGHNT and CDR2 YYREEE (reference sequence). This CDR3 is built from 16 residues.

The J gene is TRBJ2-1, the V gene TRBV27, with 11 bases fitting TRBD2. Germline V gene lookup returns CDR1 MNHEY and CDR2 SMNVEV (reference sequence). The CDR3 sequence is 13 residues long. J gave up 4 bases and V 7 bases, and 0 bases lay outside the gene matches. The DNA for the CDR3 is TGTGCCAGCACTAGCGGGGGGTACAATGAGCAGTTCTTC. Amino acid sequence: CASTSGGYNEQFF.

This chain joins TRBV7-3 and TRBJ2-7; 9 positions match TRBD2. V dropped 2 bases and J dropped 0; count of bases not matched to a gene: 2. Germline V gene data show CDR1 as SGHTA and CDR2 as FQGTGA. CDR3 size: 15 residues. CDR3 nucleotide sequence: TGTGCCAGCAGCTTACAGCGGGGGGACTCCTACGAGCAGTACTTC. It encodes CASSLQRGDSYEQYF.

The rearrangement uses TRBV5-1 and TRBJ2-3; 9 bases agree with TRBD1. Losses at the gene ends were 2 bases for V and 4 bases for J; bases not matched to a gene: 2. Germline values: CDR1 SGHRS, CDR2 YFSETQ. This CDR3 is 14 amino acids long. CDR3 coding DNA: TGCGCCAGCAGCTTCCGGACAGGGGCAGATACGCAGTATTTT. Translating gives CASSFRTGADTQYF.

The genes are TRBV4-1 and TRBJ2-7; 9 bases line up with TRBD1. The CDR3 totals 15 residues. V lost 4 bases, J lost 2 bases, and 6 bases stayed unmatched. Germline-derived CDR1 and CDR2 are MGHRA and YSYEKL. The CDR3 region is CASSPGQGPTYEQYF. The CDR3 DNA reads as TGCGCCAGCAGCCCGGGACAGGGCCCCACCTACGAGCAGTACTTC.